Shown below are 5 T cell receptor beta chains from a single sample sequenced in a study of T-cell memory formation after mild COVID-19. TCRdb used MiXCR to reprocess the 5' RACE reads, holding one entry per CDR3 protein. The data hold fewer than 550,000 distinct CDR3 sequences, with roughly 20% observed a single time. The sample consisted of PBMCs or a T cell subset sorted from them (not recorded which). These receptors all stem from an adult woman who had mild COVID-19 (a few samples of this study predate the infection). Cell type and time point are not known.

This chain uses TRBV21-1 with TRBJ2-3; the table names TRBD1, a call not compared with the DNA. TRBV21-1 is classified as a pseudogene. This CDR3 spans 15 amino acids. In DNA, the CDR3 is TGTGCCAGCAGCAGCCGCCTCCGGGGCACAGATACGCAGTATTTT. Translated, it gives CASSSRLRGTDTQYF.

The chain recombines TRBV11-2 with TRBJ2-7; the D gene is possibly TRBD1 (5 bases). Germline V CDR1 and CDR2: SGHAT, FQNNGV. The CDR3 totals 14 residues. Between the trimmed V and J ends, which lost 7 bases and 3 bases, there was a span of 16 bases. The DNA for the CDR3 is TGTGCCAGCACAAGAGAACGACAGCACTACGAGCAGTACTTC. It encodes CASTRERQHYEQYF.

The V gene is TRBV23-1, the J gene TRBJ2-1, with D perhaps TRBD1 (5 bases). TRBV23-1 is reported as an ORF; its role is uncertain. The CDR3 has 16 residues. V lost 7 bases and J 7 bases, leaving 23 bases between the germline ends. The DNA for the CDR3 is TGCGCCAGCAATCCGGTTGGCAAATGGGGCCCTAATGAGCAGTTCTTC. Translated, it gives CASNPVGKWGPNEQFF.

CDR3 amino acids: CASSRTLAGGYNEQFF. The CDR3 nucleotides read TGTGCCAGCAGCCGAACCCTAGCGGGGGGTTACAATGAGCAGTTCTTC. J is TRBJ2-1 and V is TRBV2; 11 bases match TRBD2. Germline CDR1 and CDR2: SNHLY and FYNNEI. The ends lost 6 bases at V and 4 bases at J; junction bases unmatched: 8. The CDR3 consists of 16 residues.

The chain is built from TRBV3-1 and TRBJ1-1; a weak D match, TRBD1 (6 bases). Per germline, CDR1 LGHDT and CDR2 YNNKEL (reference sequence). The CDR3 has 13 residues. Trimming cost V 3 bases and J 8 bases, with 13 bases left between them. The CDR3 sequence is CASSQPAGTEAFF. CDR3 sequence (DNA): TGTGCCAGCAGCCAGCCCGCCGGGACAGAAGCTTTCTTT.